The clone carrying this T cell receptor (beta chain) has more than one count but fewer than ten. Its specificity is not known. The data belong to a study of beta chain features in type 1 diabetes. Broader study findings: It was among patients, rather than healthy donors, that naive, central memory and Treg TCRB repertoires appeared more similar.

Germline-derived CDR1 and CDR2 are SNHLY and FYNNEI. The V and J ends lost 7 bases and 2 bases respectively, with 14 bases between them. This CDR3 spans 14 amino acids. The investigators reverse transcribed all of the isolated RNA, so they sequenced expressed TCRB transcripts. Profiled with immunoSEQ multiplex PCR; TCRdb holds only in-frame clones, not every one. The repertoire holds over 120,000 clones, under 11% seen once, with around 1.2% in the top ten. The chain uses TRBV2 and TRBJ2-5; TRBD2 is a possible D gene (5 bases). Sequencing used naive CD4+ T cells from blood. The TCR originated in a man aged 18 to 35 in good health. In DNA form, the CDR3 reads TGTGCCAGCACCTCGGGGAATGCACAAGAGACCCAGTACTTC. This gives the protein CASTSGNAQETQYF.